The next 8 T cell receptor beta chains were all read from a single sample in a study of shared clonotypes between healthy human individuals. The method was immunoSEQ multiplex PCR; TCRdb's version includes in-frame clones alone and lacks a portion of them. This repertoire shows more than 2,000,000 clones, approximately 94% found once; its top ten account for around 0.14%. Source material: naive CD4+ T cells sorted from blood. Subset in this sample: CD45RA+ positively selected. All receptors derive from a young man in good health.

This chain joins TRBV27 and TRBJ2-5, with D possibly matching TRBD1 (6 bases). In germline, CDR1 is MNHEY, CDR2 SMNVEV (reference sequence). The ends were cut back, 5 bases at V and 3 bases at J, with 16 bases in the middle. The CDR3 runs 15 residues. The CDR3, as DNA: TGTGCCAGCAGTCCCACAGGGCCTTGGGAAGAGACCCAGTACTTC. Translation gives CASSPTGPWEETQYF.

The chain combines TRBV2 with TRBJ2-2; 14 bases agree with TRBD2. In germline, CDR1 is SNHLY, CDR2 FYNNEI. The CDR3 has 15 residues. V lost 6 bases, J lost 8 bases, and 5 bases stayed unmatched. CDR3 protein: CASRIGLAGGGELFF. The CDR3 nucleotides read TGTGCCAGCAGAATTGGACTAGCGGGAGGAGGGGAGCTGTTTTTT.

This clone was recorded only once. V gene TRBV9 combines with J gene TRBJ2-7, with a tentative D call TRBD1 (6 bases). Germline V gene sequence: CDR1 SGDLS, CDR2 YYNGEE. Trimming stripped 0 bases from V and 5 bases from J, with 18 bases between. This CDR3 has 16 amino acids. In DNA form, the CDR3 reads TGTGCCAGCAGCGTAGGGTTACAGGGTAATGACGACGAGCAGTACTTC. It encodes CASSVGLQGNDDEQYF.

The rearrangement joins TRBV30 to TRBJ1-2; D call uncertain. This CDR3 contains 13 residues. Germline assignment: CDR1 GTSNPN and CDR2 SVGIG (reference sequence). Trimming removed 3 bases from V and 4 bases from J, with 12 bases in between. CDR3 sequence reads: CAWRDVRLYGYTF. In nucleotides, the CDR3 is TGTGCCTGGAGGGACGTCAGGCTCTATGGCTACACCTTC. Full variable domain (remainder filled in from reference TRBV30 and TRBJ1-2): SQTIHQWPATLVQPVGSPLSLECTVEGTSNPNLYWYRQAAGRGLQLLFYSVGIGQISSEVPQNLSASRPQDRQFILSSKKLLLSDSGFYLCAWRDVRLYGYTFGSGTRLTVV.

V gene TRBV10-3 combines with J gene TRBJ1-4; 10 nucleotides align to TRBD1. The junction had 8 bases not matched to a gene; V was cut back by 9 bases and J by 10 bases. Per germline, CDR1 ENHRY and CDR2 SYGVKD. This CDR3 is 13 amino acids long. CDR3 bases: TGTGCCATAGGGACAGGGGAATCCGGAAAACTGTTTTTT. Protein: CAIGTGESGKLFF.

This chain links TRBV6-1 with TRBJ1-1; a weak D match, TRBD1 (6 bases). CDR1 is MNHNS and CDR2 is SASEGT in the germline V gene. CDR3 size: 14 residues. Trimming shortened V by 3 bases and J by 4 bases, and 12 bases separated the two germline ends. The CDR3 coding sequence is TGTGCCAGCAGTGACAGGGGTCTGGGCACTGAAGCTTTCTTT. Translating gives CASSDRGLGTEAFF.

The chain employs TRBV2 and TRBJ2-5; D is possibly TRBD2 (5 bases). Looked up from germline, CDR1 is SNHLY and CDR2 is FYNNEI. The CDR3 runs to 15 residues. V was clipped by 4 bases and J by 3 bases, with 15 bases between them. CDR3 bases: TGTGCCAGCAGTGCTGAATGGACTGGAAAAGAGACCCAGTACTTC. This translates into CASSAEWTGKETQYF. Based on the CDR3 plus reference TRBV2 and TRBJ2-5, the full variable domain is EPEVTQTPSHQVTQMGQEVILRCVPISNHLYFYWYRQILGQKVEFLVSFYNNEISEKSEIFDDQFSVERPDGSNFTLKIRSTKLEDSAMYFCASSAEWTGKETQYFGPGTRLLVL.

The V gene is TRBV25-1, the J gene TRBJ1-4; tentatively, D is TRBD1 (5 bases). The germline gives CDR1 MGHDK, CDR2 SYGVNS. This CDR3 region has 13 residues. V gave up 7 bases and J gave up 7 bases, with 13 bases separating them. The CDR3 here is CASTSFGGEKLFF. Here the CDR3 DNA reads TGTGCCAGCACGTCTTTCGGGGGTGAAAAACTGTTTTTT.